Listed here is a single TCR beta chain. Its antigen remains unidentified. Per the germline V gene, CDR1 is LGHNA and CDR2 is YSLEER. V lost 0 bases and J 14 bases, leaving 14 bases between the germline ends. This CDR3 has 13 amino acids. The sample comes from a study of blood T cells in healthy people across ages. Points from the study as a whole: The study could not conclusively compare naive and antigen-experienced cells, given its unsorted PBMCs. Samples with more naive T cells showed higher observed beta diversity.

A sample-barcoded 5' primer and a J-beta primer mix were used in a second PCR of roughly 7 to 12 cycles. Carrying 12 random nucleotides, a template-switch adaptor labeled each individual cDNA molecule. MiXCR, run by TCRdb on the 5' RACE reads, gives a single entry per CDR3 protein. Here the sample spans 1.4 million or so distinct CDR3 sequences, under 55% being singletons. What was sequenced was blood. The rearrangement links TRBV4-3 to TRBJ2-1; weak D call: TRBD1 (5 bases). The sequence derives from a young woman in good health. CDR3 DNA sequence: TGCGCCAGCAGCCAAGAATCATCATCCAGGGAGTTCTTC. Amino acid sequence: CASSQESSSREFF.